These 13 T cell receptor beta chains were all obtained from the same sample, sequenced in a study of high-grade serous ovarian cancer treatment subgroups. TCRdb's copy holds only in-frame clones and misses some; the assay was immunoSEQ multiplex PCR. The sample shows roughly 4,000 clones, roughly four fifths of them seen only once. Tumor tissue was taken before any definitive surgery or chemotherapy was given. The sequenced sample consisted of tumor tissue. The receptors derive from a human donor with high-grade serous ovarian cancer.

This chain joins TRBV19 and TRBJ2-1; TRBD2 is a possible D gene (6 bases). Trimming took off 0 bases at V and 14 bases at J, with 11 bases between the two ends. This CDR3 has 12 amino acids. Looked up from germline, CDR1 is LNHDA and CDR2 is SQIVND (reference sequence). The CDR3 bases are TGTGCCAGTAGTATAGAGGCGGGGATCGAGTTCTTC. Translated: CASSIEAGIEFF.

The V gene is TRBV7-8, the J gene TRBJ1-4; D is unclear. CDR3 length equals 14 residues. Per the germline V gene, CDR1 is SGHVS and CDR2 is FQNEAQ. With 1 base removed from V and 8 bases from J, the gap between germline ends came to 11 bases. In nucleotides, the CDR3 is TGTGCCAGCAGCTTAGATGAATTAGACGAAAAACTGTTTTTT. Amino acids: CASSLDELDEKLFF. The variable domain in full, with the rest retrieved from reference TRBV7-8 and TRBJ1-4, is GAGVSQSPRYKVAKRGQDVALRCDPISGHVSLFWYQQALGQGPEFLTYFQNEAQLDKSGLPSDRFFAERPEGSVSTLKIQRTQQEDSAVYLCASSLDELDEKLFFGSGTQLSVL.

This clone appeared once. The V and J genes are TRBV7-3 and TRBJ2-4; 7 nucleotides match TRBD1. CDR1 and CDR2 (germline): SGHTA, FQGTGA. V gave up 4 bases and J gave up 5 bases; unmatched junction bases: 8. The CDR3 is 15 amino acids. CDR3: CASSSEGAGENIQYF. In DNA, the CDR3 is TGTGCCAGCAGCTCCGAGGGGGCAGGGGAAAACATTCAGTACTTC.

The chain recombines TRBV5-3 with TRBJ1-4; 7 positions match TRBD1. TRBV5-3 is an open reading frame whose function is uncertain. The V gene end was trimmed by 3 bases and the J gene end by 13 bases; junction bases not matched to a gene: 9. CDR3 length: 13 residues. In DNA, the CDR3 is TGTGCCAGAAGCTCTTACAGGGGAGTAGCACTGTTTTTT. Amino acids: CARSSYRGVALFF.

The rearrangement uses TRBV9 and TRBJ2-7; TRBD2 is a possible D gene (6 bases). The V and J ends lost 0 bases and 7 bases respectively, with 11 bases between them. Looked up from germline, CDR1 is SGDLS and CDR2 is YYNGEE. This CDR3 contains 13 residues. The CDR3 DNA reads TGTGCCAGCAGCGTAGTTGATGGAGGGGAGCAGTACTTC. Encoded protein: CASSVVDGGEQYF.

This chain uses TRBV7-9 with TRBJ2-3, with TRBD2 matching 11 bases. CDR3 size: 14 residues. The V segment lost 8 bases and the J segment 1 base; nucleotides outside the gene matches: 2. CDR1 SEHNR and CDR2 FQNEAQ come from the germline V gene (reference sequence). Here the CDR3 reads CASQTSGGTDTQYF. The CDR3 DNA reads TGTGCCAGCCAGACTAGCGGGGGCACAGATACGCAGTATTTT. The variable domain in full, completed from reference TRBV7-9 and TRBJ2-3, reads DTGVSQNPRHKITKRGQNVTFRCDPISEHNRLYWYRQTLGQGPEFLTYFQNEAQLEKSRLLSDRFSAERPKGSFSTLEIQRTEQGDSAMYLCASQTSGGTDTQYFGPGTRLTVL.

The V call is TRBV5-6, the J call TRBJ1-5; D is undetermined. CDR3 length: 12 amino acids. V was trimmed by 2 bases and J by 5 bases, leaving 5 bases between them. In germline, CDR1 is SGHDT, CDR2 YYEEEE. The CDR3: CASSLTDQPQHF. The CDR3 DNA sequence: TGTGCCAGCAGCTTAACTGATCAGCCCCAGCATTTT.

This chain links TRBV5-6 with TRBJ1-2; 9 bases match TRBD1. Trimming took 0 bases from V and 2 from J; bases not matched to a gene: 2. The CDR3 runs to 15 residues. Germline V CDR1 and CDR2: SGHDT, YYEEEE. CDR3 bases: TGTGCCAGCAGCTTGGGGACAGGGGCAAACTATGGCTACACCTTC. This gives the protein CASSLGTGANYGYTF. The full variable domain, completed using reference TRBV5-6 and TRBJ1-2, is DAGVTQSPTHLIKTRGQQVTLRCSPKSGHDTVSWYQQALGQGPQFIFQYYEEEERQRGNFPDRFSGHQFPNYSSELNVNALLLGDSALYLCASSLGTGANYGYTFGSGTRLTVV.

The chain couples TRBV4-2 to TRBJ1-2; the match to TRBD1 covers 10 bases. With V trimmed by 1 base and J by 5 bases, 4 bases remained unmatched. The CDR3 extends over 15 amino acids. The germline gives CDR1 LGHNA, CDR2 YNFKEQ. The CDR3 bases are TGTGCCAGCAGCCAAGGACAGGGGGCGAGGTATGGCTACACCTTC. Protein: CASSQGQGARYGYTF.

The chain combines TRBV6-5 with TRBJ1-1; D perhaps matches TRBD1 (5 bases). Per the germline V gene, CDR1 is MNHEY and CDR2 is SVGAGI. V was cut by 6 bases and J by 4 bases, with 12 bases left in between. CDR3 size: 13 residues. The CDR3 DNA sequence: TGTGCCAGCAGCCCAGGGCCACTCACTGAAGCTTTCTTT. It yields the protein CASSPGPLTEAFF.

The J gene is TRBJ2-4, the V gene TRBV5-1; tentative D call: TRBD2 (5 bases). The CDR3 is made up of 15 amino acids. Germline CDR1 is SGHRS and CDR2 is YFSETQ. The V and J ends lost 8 bases and 3 bases respectively, with 18 bases between them. The CDR3 bases are TGCGCCAGGACTACTGCAGGCTTAGACAAAAACATTCAGTACTTC. Translated: CARTTAGLDKNIQYF.

The chain links TRBV5-1 to TRBJ2-2, with 9 positions matching TRBD2. Germline loops: CDR1 SGHRS, CDR2 YFSETQ. Losses at the gene ends were 1 base for V and 3 bases for J; bases not matched to a gene: 10. CDR3 length: 18 amino acids. The CDR3 nucleotides read TGCGCCAGCAGCTTGAAGGTGCGGGGGGGGCCGGACACCGGGGAGCTGTTTTTT. This gives the protein CASSLKVRGGPDTGELFF. Full variable domain (outside the CDR3, taken from reference TRBV5-1 and TRBJ2-2): KAGVTQTPRYLIKTRGQQVTLSCSPISGHRSVSWYQQTPGQGLQFLFEYFSETQRNKGNFPGRFSGRQFSNSRSEMNVSTLELGDSALYLCASSLKVRGGPDTGELFFGEGSRLTVL.

CDR3 sequence reads: CASSAANYNEQFF. The CDR3 region has the DNA TGTGCCAGCAGCGCAGCTAATTACAATGAGCAGTTCTTC. The chain employs TRBV7-9 and TRBJ2-1; no definite D call. The CDR3 spans 13 residues. CDR1 SEHNR and CDR2 FQNEAQ come from the germline V gene (reference sequence). Trimming stripped 5 bases from V and 4 bases from J, with 9 bases between.